These 30 T cell receptor beta chains came from one sample sequenced in a study of cytotoxic CD8 clonotypes in ibrutinib-treated CLL. Some clones are missing from TCRdb's copy, which holds only in-frame ones; the method was immunoSEQ multiplex PCR. The data contain hundreds of thousands of clones, roughly 70% of them seen just once; the ten biggest clones take up 15% to 19%. The sequencing here drew on PBMCs, taken after 24 months of ibrutinib treatment. Receptor source: a human donor with chronic lymphocytic leukemia.

V usage is TRBV7-9 and J usage is TRBJ2-3; unclear D gene. V lost 8 bases, J lost 1 base, and 7 bases lay in between. CDR1 SEHNR and CDR2 FQNEAQ come from the germline V gene (reference sequence). The CDR3 loop spans 12 amino acids. CDR3: CASALRTDTQYF. The CDR3 region has the DNA TGTGCCAGCGCGTTGCGCACAGATACGCAGTATTTT.

This clone was recorded only once. The V call is TRBV27, the J call TRBJ2-7; no definite D call. This CDR3 comprises 12 residues. Germline V gene lookup returns CDR1 MNHEY and CDR2 SMNVEV (reference sequence). V gave up 3 bases and J gave up 7 bases, with 10 bases separating them. The CDR3 loop is CASSFSMGEQYF. Written as DNA, the CDR3 is TGTGCCAGCAGTTTCTCTATGGGTGAGCAGTACTTC.

The chain combines TRBV28 with TRBJ2-3; D uncertain. The CDR3 extends over 15 amino acids. Trimming stripped 6 bases from V and 3 bases from J, with 16 bases between. Germline V gene lookup returns CDR1 MDHEN and CDR2 SYDVKM. CDR3 DNA sequence: TGTGCCAGCAGCCGGGCAGCAAAGATTACAGATACGCAGTATTTT. Encoded protein: CASSRAAKITDTQYF.

The chain carries TRBV28 and TRBJ2-1; TRBD1 is a possible D gene (6 bases). CDR3 length: 15 amino acids. Germline values: CDR1 MDHEN, CDR2 SYDVKM. V was clipped by 6 bases and J by 2 bases, with 14 bases between them. Here the CDR3 DNA reads TGTGCCAGCAGCTCACAGGGAACAACCTACAATGAGCAGTTCTTC. Protein product: CASSSQGTTYNEQFF.

The J gene is TRBJ1-5, the V gene TRBV2; weak D call: TRBD1 (6 bases). V was pared by 0 bases and J by 2 bases, with 11 bases between. The CDR3 covers 16 residues. Looked up from germline, CDR1 is SNHLY and CDR2 is FYNNEI. The CDR3 spells CASSEARDTGNQPQHF. CDR3 DNA sequence: TGTGCCAGCAGTGAAGCGCGGGACACCGGCAATCAGCCCCAGCATTTT.

The genes are TRBV7-7 and TRBJ2-5, with a possible D match to TRBD2 (6 bases). CDR3 length equals 12 residues. The ends were cut back, 11 bases at V and 5 bases at J, with 15 bases in the middle. CDR1 SSHAT and CDR2 FNYEAQ come from the germline V gene (reference sequence). DNA of the CDR3: TGTGCCCTTGGGAGGTTGGGGGAGACCCAGTACTTC. Translated: CALGRLGETQYF.

V and J are TRBV19 and TRBJ2-1, with D unclear. Trimming left V 5 bases short and J 1 base short, with 6 bases between. The V gene's germline CDR1 is LNHDA and CDR2 SQIVND (reference sequence). The CDR3 runs 13 residues. CDR3 amino acids: CASSYRSYNEQFF. The DNA of the CDR3 is TGTGCCAGTAGTTATCGGTCCTACAATGAGCAGTTCTTC.

This clone appeared a few times. The CDR3 spells CASSLDRDQPQHF. In nucleotides, the CDR3 is TGCGCCAGCAGCTTGGACAGGGATCAGCCCCAGCATTTT. The genes are TRBV5-1 and TRBJ1-5, with a possible D match to TRBD1 (6 bases). Trimming took 0 bases from V and 5 from J, leaving 6 bases between them. Per germline, CDR1 SGHRS and CDR2 YFSETQ. This CDR3 comprises 13 residues.

A few counts support this clone. The V and J genes are TRBV5-1 and TRBJ2-1, with no clear D. The CDR3 has 14 amino acids. V shed 0 bases and J shed 0 bases, with 4 bases lying between them. Germline values: CDR1 SGHRS, CDR2 YFSETQ. CDR3 protein: CASSLASSYNEQFF. The CDR3 region has the DNA TGCGCCAGCAGCTTGGCCAGCTCCTACAATGAGCAGTTCTTC.

The rearrangement links TRBV18 to TRBJ2-1; D unclear. Germline V gene sequence: CDR1 KGHSH, CDR2 LQKENI. The ends were cut back, 4 bases at V and 7 bases at J, with 5 bases in the middle. The CDR3 covers 11 residues. The CDR3 DNA sequence: TGTGCCAGCTCACAGGGAAATGAGCAGTTCTTC. Protein: CASSQGNEQFF.

The chain links TRBV27 to TRBJ2-2; no reliable D call. Germline assignment: CDR1 MNHEY and CDR2 SMNVEV (reference sequence). Trimming took off 10 bases at V and 2 bases at J, with 14 bases between the two ends. The CDR3 spans 14 residues. The CDR3: CATRTGRNTGELFF. The CDR3 DNA is TGTGCCACCAGGACGGGTAGAAACACCGGGGAGCTGTTTTTT.

The chain joins TRBV9 to TRBJ1-2, with unresolved D. This CDR3 has 14 residues. V lost 0 bases and J 4 bases, leaving 10 bases between the germline ends. Germline CDR1 is SGDLS and CDR2 is YYNGEE. CDR3 sequence (DNA): TGTGCCAGCAGCGTAGCTGGCACCATCTATGGCTACACCTTC. Amino acids: CASSVAGTIYGYTF.

This sequence joins TRBV6-6 and TRBJ2-7, with D perhaps TRBD1 (6 bases). CDR3 length: 13 amino acids. Germline lookup yields CDR1 MNHNY and CDR2 SVGAGI (reference sequence). The V end was cut by 5 bases, the J end by 2 bases, with 10 bases between. CDR3 region: CASSGQRPYEQYF. CDR3 nucleotides: TGTGCCAGCAGTGGACAGCGCCCCTACGAGCAGTACTTC.

The J gene is TRBJ2-7, the V gene TRBV18, with D unresolved. This CDR3 is 13 amino acids long. Trimming stripped 0 bases from V and 2 bases from J, with 5 bases between. Germline V gene data show CDR1 as KGHSH and CDR2 as LQKENI. This chain's CDR3 is CASSPPATYEQYF. The CDR3 DNA reads TGTGCCAGCTCACCACCAGCGACCTACGAGCAGTACTTC.

The chain combines TRBV2 with TRBJ1-2, with no clear D. The CDR3 extends over 14 amino acids. With 0 bases removed from V and 8 bases from J, the gap between germline ends came to 13 bases. Looked up from germline, CDR1 is SNHLY and CDR2 is FYNNEI. Written as DNA, the CDR3 is TGTGCCAGCAGTGAAGCGAGCACAGATCAGGGCTACACCTTC. It translates to CASSEASTDQGYTF.

This sequence joins TRBV5-1 and TRBJ2-7; D not certain. This CDR3 is 15 amino acids long. Between the trimmed V and J ends, which lost 2 bases and 0 bases, there was a span of 12 bases. In germline, CDR1 is SGHRS, CDR2 YFSETQ. CDR3 sequence: CASSLSVGVSYEQYF. The CDR3 region has the DNA TGCGCCAGCAGCTTAAGTGTTGGGGTCTCCTACGAGCAGTACTTC.

The gene calls are TRBV18 and TRBJ2-1; D remains ambiguous. V lost 2 bases and J lost 8, with 10 bases in between. The CDR3 has 13 amino acids. Germline-derived CDR1 and CDR2 are KGHSH and LQKENI. CDR3 in DNA: TGTGCCAGCTCACCAGGGCGCGGCGATGAGCAGTTCTTC. The encoded protein is CASSPGRGDEQFF.

The V call is TRBV25-1, the J call TRBJ2-6; no definite D call. CDR3 length: 13 residues. Trimming shortened V by 7 bases and J by 8 bases, and 12 bases separated the two germline ends. Germline V gene sequence: CDR1 MGHDK, CDR2 SYGVNS. The CDR3 DNA reads as TGTGCCAGCACCACGGGTCAAACCAACGTCCTGACTTTC. Amino acid sequence: CASTTGQTNVLTF.

V usage is TRBV28 and J usage is TRBJ2-7, with D perhaps TRBD1 (6 bases). The CDR3 covers 13 residues. Germline V gene data show CDR1 as MDHEN and CDR2 as SYDVKM. Trimming removed 7 bases from V and 6 bases from J, with 16 bases in between. The CDR3 sequence is CASTGQGLGEQYF. The CDR3 nucleotides are TGTGCCAGCACCGGGCAGGGGCTCGGCGAGCAGTACTTC. Full variable domain (rest looked up from reference TRBV28 and TRBJ2-7): DVKVTQSSRYLVKRTGEKVFLECVQDMDHENMFWYRQDPGLGLRLIYFSYDVKMKEKGDIPEGYSVSREKKERFSLILESASTNQTSMYLCASTGQGLGEQYFGPGTRLTVT.

The CDR3 bases are TGTGCCAGCTCACCACCGGGGCTAGCGGGAGCTGATACGCAGTATTTT. Amino acids: CASSPPGLAGADTQYF. This chain connects TRBV18 to TRBJ2-3; TRBD2 aligns across 10 bases. The V gene end was trimmed by 0 bases and the J gene end by 6 bases; junction bases not matched to a gene: 6. The CDR3 extends over 16 amino acids. Per germline, CDR1 KGHSH and CDR2 LQKENI.

This clone was detected a few times. This sequence joins TRBV6-5 and TRBJ2-7; D uncertain. V lost 2 bases to trimming and J lost 5 bases, with 7 bases between them. The CDR3 totals 12 residues. Germline CDR1 reads MNHEY; CDR2 reads SVGAGI. DNA for the CDR3: TGTGCCAGCAGTTACAATGGCCACGAGCAGTACTTC. Translating gives CASSYNGHEQYF.

Only a few counts were recorded for this clone. The chain couples TRBV6-5 to TRBJ1-2, with 9 bases lining up with TRBD1. The ends lost 4 bases at V and 7 bases at J; junction bases unmatched: 7. Per germline, CDR1 MNHEY and CDR2 SVGAGI. The CDR3 extends over 14 amino acids. CDR3 amino acids: CASSSPTGGSGYTF. The CDR3 DNA reads as TGTGCCAGCAGTTCCCCGACAGGGGGATCTGGCTACACCTTC.

The V and J genes are TRBV5-1 and TRBJ2-7; 7 bases align to TRBD1. This CDR3 comprises 15 residues. The trim removed 2 bases at V and 0 bases at J, leaving 5 bases unmatched. Germline CDR1 SGHRS, CDR2 YFSETQ. The CDR3: CASSFRQGLSYEQYF. CDR3 nucleotides: TGCGCCAGCAGCTTCCGACAGGGTCTCTCCTACGAGCAGTACTTC.

This clone was seen a single time. V usage is TRBV6-5 and J usage is TRBJ1-2, with TRBD1 identical over 8 bases. J gave up 4 bases and V 5 bases, and 6 bases lay outside the gene matches. The V gene's germline CDR1 is MNHEY and CDR2 SVGAGI. This CDR3 has 14 amino acids. The CDR3: CASSGRGRSYGYTF. CDR3 DNA: TGTGCCAGCAGTGGCAGGGGGCGCAGCTATGGCTACACCTTC.

In nucleotides, the CDR3 is TGTGCCAGCAGTGAACAGGGGGCGTATGGGACCCAGTACTTC. Its translation: CASSEQGAYGTQYF. The chain is built from TRBV25-1 and TRBJ2-5; TRBD1 matches 8 bases. CDR1 is MGHDK, CDR2 SYGVNS, per germline. V lost 2 bases, J lost 7 bases, and 6 bases stayed unmatched. CDR3 size: 14 residues.

V gene TRBV28 combines with J gene TRBJ2-1; 9 bases agree with TRBD2. There are 16 residues in the CDR3. CDR1 MDHEN and CDR2 SYDVKM come from the germline V gene. J gave up 0 bases and V 4 bases, and 4 bases lay outside the gene matches. In DNA form, the CDR3 reads TGTGCCAGCAGTTCCGTTAGCGGGAGCTCCTACAATGAGCAGTTCTTC. Residues: CASSSVSGSSYNEQFF.

The V gene is TRBV7-9, the J gene TRBJ2-1; D not certain. The V end was cut by 5 bases, the J end by 0 bases, with 14 bases between. CDR1 SEHNR and CDR2 FQNEAQ come from the germline V gene (reference sequence). The CDR3 totals 16 residues. CDR3 amino acids: CASSNRALSSYNEQFF. The CDR3 DNA reads TGTGCCAGCAGCAACCGAGCGCTGAGCTCCTACAATGAGCAGTTCTTC.

The chain links TRBV14 to TRBJ1-4; TRBD1 is a possible D gene (5 bases). The CDR3 spans 13 residues. The V end lost 4 bases, the J end lost 5 bases, and 8 bases lay between the germline ends. Germline V gives CDR1 SGHDN, CDR2 FVKESK. The CDR3 region is CASSLGTNEKLFF. CDR3 DNA: TGTGCCAGCAGCCTGGGGACGAATGAAAAACTGTTTTTT.

The rearrangement links TRBV11-2 to TRBJ2-3; D gene unclear. Trimming took off 10 bases at V and 2 bases at J, with 19 bases between the two ends. This CDR3 region has 15 residues. Germline V gene data show CDR1 as SGHAT and CDR2 as FQNNGV. CDR3 coding DNA: TGTGCCAACCCGCTAACTTGGGATCACACAGATACGCAGTATTTT. Translating it yields CANPLTWDHTDTQYF.

V usage is TRBV7-9 and J usage is TRBJ2-3; D is undetermined. The CDR3 loop spans 12 amino acids. Trimming stripped 6 bases from V and 2 bases from J, with 6 bases between. The germline V gene encodes CDR1 SEHNR and CDR2 FQNEAQ (reference sequence). CDR3 in DNA: TGTGCCAGCAGACTATTCACAGATACGCAGTATTTT. It specifies CASRLFTDTQYF.